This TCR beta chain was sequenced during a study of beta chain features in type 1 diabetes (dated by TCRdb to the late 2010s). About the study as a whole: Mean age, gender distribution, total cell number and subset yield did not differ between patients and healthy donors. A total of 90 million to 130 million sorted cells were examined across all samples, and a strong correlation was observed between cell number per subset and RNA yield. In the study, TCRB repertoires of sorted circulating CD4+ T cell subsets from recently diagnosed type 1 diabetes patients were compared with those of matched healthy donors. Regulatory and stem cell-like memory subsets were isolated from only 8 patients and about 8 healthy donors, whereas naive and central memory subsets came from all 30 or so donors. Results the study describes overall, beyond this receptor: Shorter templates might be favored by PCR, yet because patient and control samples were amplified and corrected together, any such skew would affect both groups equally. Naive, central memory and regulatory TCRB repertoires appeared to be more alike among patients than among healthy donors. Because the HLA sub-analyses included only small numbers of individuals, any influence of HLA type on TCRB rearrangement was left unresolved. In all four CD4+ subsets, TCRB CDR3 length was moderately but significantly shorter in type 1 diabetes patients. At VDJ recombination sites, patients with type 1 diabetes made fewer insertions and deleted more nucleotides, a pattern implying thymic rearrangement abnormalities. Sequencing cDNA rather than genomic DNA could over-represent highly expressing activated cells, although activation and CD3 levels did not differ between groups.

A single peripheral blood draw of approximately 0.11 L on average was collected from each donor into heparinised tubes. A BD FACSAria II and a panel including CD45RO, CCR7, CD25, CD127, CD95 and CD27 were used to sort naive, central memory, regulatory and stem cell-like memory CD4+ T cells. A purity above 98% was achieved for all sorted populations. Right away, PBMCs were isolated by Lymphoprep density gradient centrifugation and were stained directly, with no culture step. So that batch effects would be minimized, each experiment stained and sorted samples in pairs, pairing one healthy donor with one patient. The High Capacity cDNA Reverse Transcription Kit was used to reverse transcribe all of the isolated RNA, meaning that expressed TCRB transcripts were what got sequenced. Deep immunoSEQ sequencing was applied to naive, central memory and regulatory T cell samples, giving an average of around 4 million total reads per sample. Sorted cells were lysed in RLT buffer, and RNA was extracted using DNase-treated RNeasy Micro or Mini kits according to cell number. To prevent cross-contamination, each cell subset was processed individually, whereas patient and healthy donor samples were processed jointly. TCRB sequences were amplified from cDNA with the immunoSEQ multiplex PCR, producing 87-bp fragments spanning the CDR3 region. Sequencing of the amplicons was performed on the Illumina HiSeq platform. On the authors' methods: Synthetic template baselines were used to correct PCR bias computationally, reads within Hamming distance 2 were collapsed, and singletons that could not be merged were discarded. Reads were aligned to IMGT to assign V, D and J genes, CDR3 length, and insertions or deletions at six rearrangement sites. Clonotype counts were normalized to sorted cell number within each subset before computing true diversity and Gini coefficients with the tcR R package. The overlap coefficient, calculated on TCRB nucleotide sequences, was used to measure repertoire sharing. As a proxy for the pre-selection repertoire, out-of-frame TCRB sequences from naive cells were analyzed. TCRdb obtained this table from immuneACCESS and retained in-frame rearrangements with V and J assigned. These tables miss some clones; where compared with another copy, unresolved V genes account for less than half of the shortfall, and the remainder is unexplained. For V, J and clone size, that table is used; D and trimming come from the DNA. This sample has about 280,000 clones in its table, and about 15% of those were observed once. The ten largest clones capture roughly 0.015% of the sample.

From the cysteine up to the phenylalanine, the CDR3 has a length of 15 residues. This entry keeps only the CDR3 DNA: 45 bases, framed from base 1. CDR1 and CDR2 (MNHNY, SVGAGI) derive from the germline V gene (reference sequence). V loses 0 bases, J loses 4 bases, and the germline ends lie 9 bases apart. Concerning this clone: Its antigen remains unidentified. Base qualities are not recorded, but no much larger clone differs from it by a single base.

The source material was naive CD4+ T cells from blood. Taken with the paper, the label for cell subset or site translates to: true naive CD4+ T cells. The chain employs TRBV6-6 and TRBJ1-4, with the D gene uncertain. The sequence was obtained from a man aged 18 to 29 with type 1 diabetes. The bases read TGTGCCAGCAGTTACTCTGAGTCGCTTAATGAAAAACTGTTTTTT. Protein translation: CASSYSESLNEKLFF.